This TCR beta chain was retrieved from a study of PD-L1 blockade in urothelial cancer. Overall study context: Patients initiated atezolizumab around 2014 at 1,200 mg intravenously every 3 weeks. Analyzed time points were 3 weeks (second dose) and 6 weeks after therapy began.

The time point: peripheral blood 6 weeks after treatment start. Urothelial carcinoma in patients was locally advanced or metastatic. Some clones are missing from TCRdb's copy, which holds only in-frame ones; the method was immunoSEQ multiplex PCR. In the table there are around 45,000 clones, 83% of which are singletons. Germline V gene lookup returns CDR1 SGHVS and CDR2 FQNEAQ. V lost 1 base and J 8 bases, leaving 14 bases between the germline ends. The CDR3 extends over 15 amino acids. Sequenced material: PBMCs, taken around atezolizumab (anti-PD-L1) treatment. The receptor's source is a man aged 60 to 75 with urothelial cancer. This rearrangement joins TRBV7-8 to TRBJ1-4, with unresolved D. The CDR3 loop reads CASSLGVGVGEKLFF. The CDR3 region has the DNA TGTGCCAGCAGCTTAGGGGTGGGTGTCGGGGAAAAACTGTTTTTT.